This entry concerns a single T cell receptor beta chain. Its antigen target is currently unknown. No base quality values were provided; no much bigger clone lies one nucleotide off. Deletion took 2 bases off V and 0 bases off J, with a span of 12 bases between the germline ends. From its cysteine to its phenylalanine, the CDR3 spans 16 amino acids. Just CDR3 DNA is preserved here, 48 bases in frame from base 1. The germline V gene sets CDR1 to KGHSH and CDR2 to LQKENI. The immunoSEQ Assay, a bias-controlled multiplex PCR, was used to amplify TCRbeta CDR3 regions from genomic DNA. The authors' pipeline ran thus. The number of nucleated cells in each sample was estimated by amplification of reference gene primers within the assay. To quantify the absolute abundance of each unique TCRbeta CDR3 rearrangement, sequence reads were collapsed and filtered. For each sample, productive Simpson clonality was calculated as the square root of Simpson's diversity index across productive rearrangements. This is the immuneACCESS table as TCRdb keeps it, with only in-frame sequences that have V and J called. A part of the clones is gone; compared with another copy, unresolved V genes explain less than half, and the rest is unexplained. Clone size and V and J calls were adopted from that table, with D and trimming inferred from the DNA. The sample has approximately 130,000 clones on record, around 81% of them singletons. In total, the top ten clones hold approximately 11% of the sample.

This sample was taken from a study of blood T cell repertoires in COVID-19 (dated by TCRdb to 2020 to 2022). As for the study more broadly: Samples from collaborators originated in the United States, Italy and Spain and spanned both the acute and convalescent phases of COVID-19. Subjects who had been exposed to COVID-19, were actively infected with it, or had recovered from it provided the deeply sampled blood TCRbeta repertoires that made up the dataset. The material from the prospective study consisted of cDNA or gDNA derived from T cells, B-cell-depleted T cells, or PBMCs. The repertoires were released in a freely available public database meant as a resource for research on the immune response to SARS-CoV-2. Samples were obtained from the ongoing ImmuneRACE study (first 160 participants) and from 1,254 subjects provided by 6 global collaborators. Sample metadata almost always included a de-identified subject ID, COVID-19 status, age in years and sex. Where available, HLA class I and class II types were taken from metadata supplied by the sample provider and were not determined by assay-based typing.

Overall study results and their limits: The quantity of clinical and demographic metadata differed by source and by participant and was supplied without curation.

Collaborating institutions collected whole blood in K2EDTA tubes following their own protocols. For TCRbeta analysis, collaborator samples were shipped as frozen whole blood, as isolated PBMCs, or as DNA extracted from either sample type. This clonotype was sampled from a human donor in a cohort sampled during active COVID-19. What was sequenced was peripheral blood. Recombination linked TRBV18 to TRBJ2-3; the D gene is possibly TRBD2, with 6 bases matching. For the CDR3, the sequence is CASSPGGDFSTDTQYF. Read as DNA, the sequence is TGTGCCAGCTCACCAGGCGGGGACTTTAGCACAGATACGCAGTATTTT.